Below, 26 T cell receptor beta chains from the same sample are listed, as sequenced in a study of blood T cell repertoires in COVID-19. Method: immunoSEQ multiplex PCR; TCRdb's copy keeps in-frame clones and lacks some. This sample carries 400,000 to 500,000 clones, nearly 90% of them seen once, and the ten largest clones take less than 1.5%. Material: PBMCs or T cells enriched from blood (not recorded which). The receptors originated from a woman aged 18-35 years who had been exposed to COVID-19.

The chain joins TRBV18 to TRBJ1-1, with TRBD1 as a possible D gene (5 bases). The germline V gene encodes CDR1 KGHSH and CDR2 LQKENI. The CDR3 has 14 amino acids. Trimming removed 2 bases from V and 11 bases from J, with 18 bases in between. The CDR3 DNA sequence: TGTGCCAGCTCACCAGACCAGGGCCAGTTTAGGGCTTTCTTT. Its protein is CASSPDQGQFRAFF.

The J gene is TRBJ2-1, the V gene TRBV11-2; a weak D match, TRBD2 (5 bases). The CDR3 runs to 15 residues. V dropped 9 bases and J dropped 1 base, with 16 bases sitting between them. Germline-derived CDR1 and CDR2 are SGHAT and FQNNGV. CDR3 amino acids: CASSTGFGSYNEQFF. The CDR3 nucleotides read TGTGCCAGTAGTACGGGGTTTGGGTCCTACAATGAGCAGTTCTTC. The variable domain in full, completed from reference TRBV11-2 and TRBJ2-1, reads EAGVAQSPRYKIIEKRQSVAFWCNPISGHATLYWYQQILGQGPKLLIQFQNNGVVDDSQLPKDRFSAERLKGVDSTLKIQPAKLEDSAVYLCASSTGFGSYNEQFFGPGTRLTVL.

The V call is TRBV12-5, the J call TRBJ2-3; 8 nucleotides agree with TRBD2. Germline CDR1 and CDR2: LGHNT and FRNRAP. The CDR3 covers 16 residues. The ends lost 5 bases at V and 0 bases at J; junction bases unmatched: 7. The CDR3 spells CASGPAGGVSTDTQYF. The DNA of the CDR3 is TGTGCTAGTGGTCCCGCCGGGGGGGTTAGCACAGATACGCAGTATTTT.

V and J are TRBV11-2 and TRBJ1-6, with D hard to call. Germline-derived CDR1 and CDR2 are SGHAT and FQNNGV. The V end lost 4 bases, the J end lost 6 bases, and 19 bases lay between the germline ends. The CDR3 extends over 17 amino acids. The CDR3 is CASSWVKSGSRNSPLHF. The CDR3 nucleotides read TGTGCCAGCAGCTGGGTCAAGAGCGGGAGTCGTAATTCACCCCTCCACTTT.

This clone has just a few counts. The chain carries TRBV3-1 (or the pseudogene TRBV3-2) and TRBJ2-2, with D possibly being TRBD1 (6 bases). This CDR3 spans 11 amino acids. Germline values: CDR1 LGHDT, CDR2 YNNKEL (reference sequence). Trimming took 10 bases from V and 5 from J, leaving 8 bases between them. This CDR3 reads CAIQGTGELFF. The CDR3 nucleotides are TGTGCCATTCAGGGGACCGGGGAGCTGTTTTTT.

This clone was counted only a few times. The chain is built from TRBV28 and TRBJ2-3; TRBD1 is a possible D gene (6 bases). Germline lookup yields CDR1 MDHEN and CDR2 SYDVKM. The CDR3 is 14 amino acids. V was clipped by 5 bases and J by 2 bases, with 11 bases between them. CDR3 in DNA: TGTGCCAGCAGTAGTGGACAGCACACAGATACGCAGTATTTT. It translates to CASSSGQHTDTQYF.

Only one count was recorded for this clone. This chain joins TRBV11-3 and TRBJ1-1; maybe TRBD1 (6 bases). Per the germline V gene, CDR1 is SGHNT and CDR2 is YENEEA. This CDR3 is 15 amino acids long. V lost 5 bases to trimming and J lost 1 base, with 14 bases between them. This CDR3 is CASSSSGGKNTEAFF. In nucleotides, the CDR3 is TGTGCCAGCAGCAGCTCTGGGGGCAAGAACACTGAAGCTTTCTTT.

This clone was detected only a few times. The CDR3 is CASRGQGRDSPLHF. The CDR3 DNA reads TGTGCCAGCAGGGGACAGGGCCGGGACTCACCCCTCCACTTT. The genes are TRBV9 and TRBJ1-6; 9 bases are a match to TRBD1. There are 14 residues in the CDR3. CDR1 is SGDLS and CDR2 is YYNGEE in the germline V gene. The V and J ends lost 5 bases and 10 bases, in that order; junction bases with no gene match: 7.

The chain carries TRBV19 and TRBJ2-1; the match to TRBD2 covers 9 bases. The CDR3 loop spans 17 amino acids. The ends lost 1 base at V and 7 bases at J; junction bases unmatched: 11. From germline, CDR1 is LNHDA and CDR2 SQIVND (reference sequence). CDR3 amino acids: CASSIVRSSGTINEQFF. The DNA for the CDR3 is TGTGCCAGTAGTATAGTCCGGTCTAGCGGGACCATTAATGAGCAGTTCTTC.

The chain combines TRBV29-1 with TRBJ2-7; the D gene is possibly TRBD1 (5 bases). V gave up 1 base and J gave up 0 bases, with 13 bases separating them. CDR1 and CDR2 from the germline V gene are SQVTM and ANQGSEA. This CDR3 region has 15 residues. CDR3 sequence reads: CSVEVATVNSYEQYF. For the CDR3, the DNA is TGCAGCGTTGAAGTCGCGACAGTCAACTCCTACGAGCAGTACTTC.

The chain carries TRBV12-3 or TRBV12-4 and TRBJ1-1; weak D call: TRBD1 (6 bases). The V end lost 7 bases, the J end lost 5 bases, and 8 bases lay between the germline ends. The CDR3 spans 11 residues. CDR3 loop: CASNRGTEAFF. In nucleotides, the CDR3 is TGTGCCAGCAATAGGGGGACTGAAGCTTTCTTT.

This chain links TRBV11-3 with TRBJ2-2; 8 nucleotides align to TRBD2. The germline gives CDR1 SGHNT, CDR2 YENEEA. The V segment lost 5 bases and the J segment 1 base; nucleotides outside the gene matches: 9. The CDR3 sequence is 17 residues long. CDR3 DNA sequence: TGTGCCAGCAGCGGCCAGGGGAGCGGGGGGAACACCGGGGAGCTGTTTTTT. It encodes CASSGQGSGGNTGELFF.

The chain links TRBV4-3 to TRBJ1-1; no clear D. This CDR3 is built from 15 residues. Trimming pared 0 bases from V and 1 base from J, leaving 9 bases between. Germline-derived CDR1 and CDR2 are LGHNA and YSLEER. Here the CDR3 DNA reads TGCGCCAGCAGCCAAGATCTGAGGAGGAACACTGAAGCTTTCTTT. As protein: CASSQDLRRNTEAFF.

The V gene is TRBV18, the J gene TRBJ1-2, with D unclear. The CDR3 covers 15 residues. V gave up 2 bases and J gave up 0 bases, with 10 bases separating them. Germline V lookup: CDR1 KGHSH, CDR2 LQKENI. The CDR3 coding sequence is TGTGCCAGCTCACCATCGTCAGATACTAACTATGGCTACACCTTC. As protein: CASSPSSDTNYGYTF.

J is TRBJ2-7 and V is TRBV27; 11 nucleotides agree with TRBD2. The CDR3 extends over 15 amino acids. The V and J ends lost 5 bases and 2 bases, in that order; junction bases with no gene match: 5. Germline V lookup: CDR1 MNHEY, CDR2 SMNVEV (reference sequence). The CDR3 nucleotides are TGTGCCAGCAGTCTACTAGCGGGAGAAACCTACGAGCAGTACTTC. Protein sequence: CASSLLAGETYEQYF.

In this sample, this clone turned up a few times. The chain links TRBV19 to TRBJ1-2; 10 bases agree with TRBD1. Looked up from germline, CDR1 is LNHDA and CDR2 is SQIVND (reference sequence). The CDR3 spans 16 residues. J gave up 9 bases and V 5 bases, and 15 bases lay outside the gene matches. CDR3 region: CASSAAWGQGSASYTF. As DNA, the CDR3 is TGTGCCAGTAGTGCGGCATGGGGACAGGGGAGCGCTAGCTACACCTTC.

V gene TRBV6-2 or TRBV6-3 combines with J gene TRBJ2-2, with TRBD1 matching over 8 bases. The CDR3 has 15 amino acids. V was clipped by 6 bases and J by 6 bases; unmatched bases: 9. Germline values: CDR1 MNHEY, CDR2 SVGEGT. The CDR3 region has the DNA TGTGCCAGCAGCCTTTCAGGGGGCGCTTCCGGGGAGCTGTTTTTT. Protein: CASSLSGGASGELFF.

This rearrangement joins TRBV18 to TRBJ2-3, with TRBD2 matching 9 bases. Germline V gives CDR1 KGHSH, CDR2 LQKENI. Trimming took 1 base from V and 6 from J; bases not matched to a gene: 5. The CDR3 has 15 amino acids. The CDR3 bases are TGTGCCAGCTCACCACAGCGGGGGGCTACGGATACGCAGTATTTT. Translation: CASSPQRGATDTQYF.

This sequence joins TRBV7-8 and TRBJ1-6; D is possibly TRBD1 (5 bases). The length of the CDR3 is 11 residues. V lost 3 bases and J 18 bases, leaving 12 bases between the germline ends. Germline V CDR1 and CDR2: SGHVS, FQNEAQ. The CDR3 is CASSFNRPDHF. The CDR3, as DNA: TGTGCCAGCAGCTTCAACAGGCCCGACCACTTT.

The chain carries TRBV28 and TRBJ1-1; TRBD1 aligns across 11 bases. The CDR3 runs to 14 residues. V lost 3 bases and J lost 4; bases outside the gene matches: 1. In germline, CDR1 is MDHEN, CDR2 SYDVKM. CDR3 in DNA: TGTGCCAGCAGTTTCGGGACAGGGGGCACTGAAGCTTTCTTT. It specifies CASSFGTGGTEAFF.

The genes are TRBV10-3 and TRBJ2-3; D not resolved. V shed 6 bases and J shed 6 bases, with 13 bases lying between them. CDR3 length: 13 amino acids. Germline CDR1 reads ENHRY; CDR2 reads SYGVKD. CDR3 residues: CAIRLSAEDTQYF. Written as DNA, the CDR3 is TGTGCCATCAGATTAAGCGCGGAGGATACGCAGTATTTT.

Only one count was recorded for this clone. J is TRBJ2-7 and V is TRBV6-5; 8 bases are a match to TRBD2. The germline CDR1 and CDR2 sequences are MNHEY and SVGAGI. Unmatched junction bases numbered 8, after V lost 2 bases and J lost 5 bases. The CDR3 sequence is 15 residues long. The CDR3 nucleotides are TGTGCCAGCAGTTACGAGGGCGGGAGGCTCCACGAGCAGTACTTC. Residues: CASSYEGGRLHEQYF.

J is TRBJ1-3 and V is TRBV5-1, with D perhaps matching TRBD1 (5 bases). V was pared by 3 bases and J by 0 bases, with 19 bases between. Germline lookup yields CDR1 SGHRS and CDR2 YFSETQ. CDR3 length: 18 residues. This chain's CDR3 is CASSCTLRQGSSGNTIYF. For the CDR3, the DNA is TGCGCCAGCAGCTGTACACTCCGGCAGGGTTCCTCTGGAAACACCATATATTTT.

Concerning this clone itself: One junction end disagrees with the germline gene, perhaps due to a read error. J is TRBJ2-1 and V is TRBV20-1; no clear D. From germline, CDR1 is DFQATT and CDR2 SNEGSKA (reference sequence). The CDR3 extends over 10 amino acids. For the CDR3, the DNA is TGCAGTGCTAGAGATAAATTGCAGGTCTTC. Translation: CSARDKLQVF.

DNA for the CDR3: TGCAGCGTTGGACTAGCCAAAAACATTCAGTACTTC. Translating gives CSVGLAKNIQYF. V gene TRBV29-1 combines with J gene TRBJ2-4; D remains unclear. Germline V gene sequence: CDR1 SQVTM, CDR2 ANQGSEA. V lost 4 bases and J lost 0, with 4 bases in between. The CDR3 extends over 12 amino acids.

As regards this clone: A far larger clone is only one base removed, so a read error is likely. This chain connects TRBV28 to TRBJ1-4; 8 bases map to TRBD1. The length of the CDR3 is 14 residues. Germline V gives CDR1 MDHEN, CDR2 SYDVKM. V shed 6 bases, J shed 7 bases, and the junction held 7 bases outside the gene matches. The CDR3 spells CASSRDRRGEKLFF. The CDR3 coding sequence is TGTGCCAGCAGCCGGGACAGGAGGGGTGAAAAACTGTTTTTT.